This entry lists 30 T cell receptor beta chains sequenced from one sample in a study of blood T cell repertoires in COVID-19. Measured with immunoSEQ multiplex PCR; TCRdb has only the in-frame clones, and not every one. The sample has about 90,000 clones, over 60% seen once. Sequencing was carried out using peripheral blood. These TCRs come from a man aged 65 to 79 with acute or convalescent COVID-19.

The chain links TRBV5-6 to TRBJ2-3; 11 nucleotides match TRBD1. Germline CDR1 is SGHDT and CDR2 is YYEEEE. The J segment lost 1 base and the V segment lost 0 bases, leaving 1 base of the junction unmatched. CDR3 size: 16 residues. The CDR3 DNA is TGTGCCAGCAGCTTGGTGGACAGGGGGCGCACAGATACGCAGTATTTT. Encoded protein: CASSLVDRGRTDTQYF.

CDR3 nucleotide sequence: TGTGCCAGTAGTCGCGGACAGGGGGGTAATGAGCAGTTCTTC. Translating gives CASSRGQGGNEQFF. The chain is built from TRBV19 and TRBJ2-1, with 10 bases matching TRBD1. Germline CDR1 reads LNHDA; CDR2 reads SQIVND (reference sequence). CDR3 length: 14 amino acids. V shed 5 bases, J shed 7 bases, and the junction held 5 bases outside the gene matches.

The chain is built from TRBV20-1 and TRBJ2-1; TRBD2 matches at 9 bases. In germline, CDR1 is DFQATT, CDR2 SNEGSKA (reference sequence). V lost 3 bases, J lost 12 bases, and 3 bases stayed unmatched. The CDR3 spans 11 residues. The CDR3 sequence is CSASAREGQFF. The CDR3 DNA reads as TGCAGTGCTAGCGCGCGGGAGGGGCAGTTCTTC.

V usage is TRBV15 and J usage is TRBJ2-7; D possibly corresponds to TRBD1 (5 bases). Germline values: CDR1 LNHNV, CDR2 YYDKDF (reference sequence). The CDR3 is 12 amino acids. V dropped 5 bases and J dropped 0 bases, with 5 bases sitting between them. CDR3 amino acids: CATSQGSYEQYV. As DNA, the CDR3 is TGTGCCACCAGCCAGGGCTCCTACGAGCAGTACGTC.

This clone was recorded a few times. The DNA for the CDR3 is TGTGCCAGCAGCCCAGGGACAGGGTGGAACACCGGGGAGCTGTTTTTT. Residues: CASSPGTGWNTGELFF. The chain has TRBV7-3 and TRBJ2-2; 9 bases are shared with TRBD1. V was clipped by 5 bases and J by 1 base; unmatched bases: 5. The CDR3 spans 16 residues. Germline V gene lookup returns CDR1 SGHTA and CDR2 FQGTGA.

The table lists this clone with a count of one. This rearrangement joins TRBV19 to TRBJ1-5, with unresolved D. This CDR3 is 13 amino acids long. Germline CDR1 is LNHDA and CDR2 is SQIVND (reference sequence). V was trimmed by 5 bases and J by 4 bases, leaving 9 bases between them. The CDR3 here is CASSSTENQPQHF. As DNA, the CDR3 is TGTGCCAGTAGTTCAACAGAGAATCAGCCCCAGCATTTT.

The J gene is TRBJ2-5, the V gene TRBV24-1; 7 bases agree with TRBD2. The CDR3 extends over 16 amino acids. Per the germline V gene, CDR1 is KGHDR and CDR2 is SFDVKD. V dropped 4 bases and J dropped 2; count of bases not matched to a gene: 9. The CDR3 DNA reads as TGTGCCACCAGTGACTCCGGGACTACTAGGCAAGAGACCCAGTACTTC. This gives the protein CATSDSGTTRQETQYF.

The chain couples TRBV6-5 to TRBJ1-5; 8 nucleotides align to TRBD1. J gave up 5 bases and V 6 bases, and 6 bases lay outside the gene matches. This CDR3 comprises 14 residues. From germline, CDR1 is MNHEY and CDR2 SVGAGI. The CDR3 nucleotides are TGTGCCAGCAGCCTTCAGGGGGCCTATCAGCCCCAGCATTTT. Protein product: CASSLQGAYQPQHF.

The V gene is TRBV5-5, the J gene TRBJ1-1; D unclear. Germline loops: CDR1 SGHKS, CDR2 YYEKEE (reference sequence). Trimming took off 1 base at V and 8 bases at J, with 9 bases between the two ends. The CDR3 spans 12 residues. The CDR3 DNA sequence: TGTGCCAGCAGCTTGAGCGGTTTAGAAGCTTTCTTT. Amino acid sequence: CASSLSGLEAFF.

The CDR3 is CASSVRVDRQPQHF. The CDR3 bases are TGTGCCAGTAGCGTCAGGGTAGATCGCCAGCCCCAGCATTTT. V and J are TRBV19 and TRBJ1-5; maybe TRBD1 (5 bases). The V gene lost 6 bases and the J gene lost 7 bases, with 16 bases spanning the gap. CDR1 is LNHDA and CDR2 is SQIVND in the germline V gene (reference sequence). The CDR3 spans 14 residues.

By its share, this clone is medium-sized. This chain uses TRBV5-1 with TRBJ2-7; 14 bases are a match to TRBD2. The CDR3 totals 14 residues. Trimming removed 4 bases from V and 7 bases from J; junction bases left unmatched: 4. From germline, CDR1 is SGHRS and CDR2 YFSETQ. The CDR3 nucleotides read TGCGCCAGCAGCCGACTAGCGGGAGGGGGGGAGCAGTACTTC. This codes for CASSRLAGGGEQYF.

This clone was recorded a few times. The V gene is TRBV7-8, the J gene TRBJ1-4; a weak D match, TRBD1 (5 bases). The CDR3 covers 18 residues. Germline lookup yields CDR1 SGHVS and CDR2 FQNEAQ. The V and J ends lost 2 bases and 3 bases respectively, with 19 bases between them. The CDR3 nucleotides read TGTGCCAGCAGCTTATCATCAGGGCCCGGGCGCGCTAATGAAAAACTGTTTTTT. As protein: CASSLSSGPGRANEKLFF.

V gene TRBV7-9 combines with J gene TRBJ2-7; a possible D gene is TRBD2 (6 bases). CDR3 size: 14 residues. CDR1 and CDR2 from the germline V gene are SEHNR and FQNEAQ (reference sequence). Between the trimmed V and J ends, which lost 2 bases and 0 bases, there was a span of 8 bases. The CDR3 DNA sequence: TGTGCCAGCAGCTTATACGGGAGCTCCTACGAGCAGTACTTC. The encoded protein is CASSLYGSSYEQYF.

The chain uses TRBV28 and TRBJ1-6; possible D gene TRBD1, 6 bases. The V end was cut by 5 bases, the J end by 7 bases, with 15 bases between. The CDR3 is 15 residues long. Germline V gives CDR1 MDHEN, CDR2 SYDVKM. The CDR3 coding sequence is TGTGCCAGCAGTCCCGGGGGGGGCTTCAATTCACCCCTCCACTTT. It encodes CASSPGGGFNSPLHF.

The gene calls are TRBV2 and TRBJ1-1; D possibly corresponds to TRBD1 (5 bases). Trimming took 6 bases from V and 0 from J, leaving 11 bases between them. The CDR3 is 14 residues long. CDR1 and CDR2 (germline): SNHLY, FYNNEI. In nucleotides, the CDR3 is TGTGCCAGCAGGGGGCGTAAGATGAACACTGAAGCTTTCTTT. Encoded protein: CASRGRKMNTEAFF. Drawing the rest from reference TRBV2 and TRBJ1-1, the complete variable domain is EPEVTQTPSHQVTQMGQEVILRCVPISNHLYFYWYRQILGQKVEFLVSFYNNEISEKSEIFDDQFSVERPDGSNFTLKIRSTKLEDSAMYFCASRGRKMNTEAFFGQGTRLTVV.

The chain links TRBV4-1 to TRBJ1-4, with 10 bases identical to TRBD1. Germline CDR1 and CDR2: MGHRA and YSYEKL. J gave up 7 bases and V 1 base, and 9 bases lay outside the gene matches. CDR3 length: 17 amino acids. As DNA, the CDR3 is TGCGCCAGCAGCCAAGGGGGACAGGGGCTTGATGGTGAAAAACTGTTTTTT. This gives the protein CASSQGGQGLDGEKLFF.

The chain employs TRBV7-9 and TRBJ2-5; 12 nucleotides agree with TRBD2. The CDR3 has 18 residues. Looked up from germline, CDR1 is SEHNR and CDR2 is FQNEAQ (reference sequence). Trimming took 5 bases from V and 4 from J; bases not matched to a gene: 14. Written as DNA, the CDR3 is TGTGCCAGCAGCCGGCAAGCCCTAGCGGGAGGGCCGAGAGAGACCCAGTACTTC. Translated, it gives CASSRQALAGGPRETQYF. Complete variable domain (other parts from reference TRBV7-9 and TRBJ2-5): DTGVSQNPRHKITKRGQNVTFRCDPISEHNRLYWYRQTLGQGPEFLTYFQNEAQLEKSRLLSDRFSAERPKGSFSTLEIQRTEQGDSAMYLCASSRQALAGGPRETQYFGPGTRLLVL.

The table lists this clone with a count of one. This chain uses TRBV2 with TRBJ2-3; 8 bases map to TRBD2. V dropped 7 bases and J dropped 4; count of bases not matched to a gene: 4. The CDR3 has 13 residues. Per germline, CDR1 SNHLY and CDR2 FYNNEI. This CDR3 is CASMGLGPDTQYF. The CDR3 DNA reads TGTGCCAGCATGGGACTAGGCCCAGATACGCAGTATTTT.

V and J are TRBV6-6 and TRBJ1-5, with 7 bases matching TRBD1. The germline gives CDR1 MNHNY, CDR2 SVGAGI (reference sequence). J was trimmed by 6 bases and V by 7 bases; bases with no gene match: 15. The CDR3 sequence is 16 residues long. CDR3 nucleotide sequence: TGTGCCAGCAAGAAAGGGGGCACCGAATTCAGTCAGCCCCAGCATTTT. Its protein is CASKKGGTEFSQPQHF.

The chain combines TRBV18 with TRBJ1-2, with 8 positions matching TRBD1. V was clipped by 6 bases and J by 4 bases; unmatched bases: 7. The CDR3 is 14 amino acids. Germline-derived CDR1 and CDR2 are KGHSH and LQKENI. CDR3 sequence reads: CASSGQGALYGYTF. The CDR3 region has the DNA TGTGCCAGCTCTGGACAGGGAGCACTCTATGGCTACACCTTC.

V and J are TRBV7-2 and TRBJ1-1; D gene unclear. Germline V CDR1 and CDR2: SGHTA, FQGNSA. The V end was cut by 0 bases, the J end by 1 base, with 3 bases between. This CDR3 contains 13 residues. The CDR3 region is CASSLAQNTEAFF. The CDR3 DNA reads as TGTGCCAGCAGCTTAGCCCAGAACACTGAAGCTTTCTTT. Full variable domain (rest looked up from reference TRBV7-2 and TRBJ1-1): GAGVSQSPSNKVTEKGKDVELRCDPISGHTALYWYRQSLGQGLEFLIYFQGNSAPDKSGLPSDRFSAERTGGSVSTLTIQRTQQEDSAVYLCASSLAQNTEAFFGQGTRLTVV.

This clone was counted between two and nine times. This rearrangement joins TRBV7-9 to TRBJ2-7; tentative D call: TRBD2 (5 bases). Looked up from germline, CDR1 is SEHNR and CDR2 is FQNEAQ (reference sequence). Trimming left V 5 bases short and J 6 bases short, with 8 bases between. The length of the CDR3 is 11 residues. Here the CDR3 reads CASSGGGEQYV. In nucleotides, the CDR3 is TGTGCCAGCAGCGGTGGAGGCGAGCAGTACGTC.

This clone was seen more than once but under ten times. The rearrangement uses TRBV6-5 and TRBJ2-7, with TRBD1 identical over 7 bases. After removal of 2 bases from V and 3 bases from J, the junction contained 10 bases not matched to a gene. Germline CDR1 MNHEY, CDR2 SVGAGI. The CDR3 totals 16 residues. The CDR3 bases are TGTGCCAGCAGTTACCACCTCGGACAGGAGAACTACGAGCAGTACTTC. It codes for CASSYHLGQENYEQYF.

V and J are TRBV2 and TRBJ1-2; D is ambiguous. Trimming left V 0 bases short and J 4 bases short, with 6 bases between. The CDR3 is 13 residues long. The germline V gene encodes CDR1 SNHLY and CDR2 FYNNEI. The CDR3 DNA reads TGTGCCAGCAGTGAAGCCAGATCCTATGGCTACACCTTC. This translates into CASSEARSYGYTF. The full variable domain, with the rest looked up from reference TRBV2 and TRBJ1-2, is EPEVTQTPSHQVTQMGQEVILRCVPISNHLYFYWYRQILGQKVEFLVSFYNNEISEKSEIFDDQFSVERPDGSNFTLKIRSTKLEDSAMYFCASSEARSYGYTFGSGTRLTVV.

As regards this clone: Other nucleotide sequences from this sample produce the same CDR3. V is TRBV7-3 and J is TRBJ2-2; 12 bases agree with TRBD2. With 2 bases clipped from V and 4 bases from J, the junction kept 5 bases outside the gene matches. Germline assignment: CDR1 SGHTA and CDR2 FQGTGA. The CDR3 consists of 17 residues. CDR3 bases: TGTGCCAGCAGCTTACTAGCGGGAGGGCCCGGCACCGGGGAGCTGTTTTTT. This translates into CASSLLAGGPGTGELFF.

The chain employs TRBV5-4 and TRBJ1-3; 7 nucleotides match TRBD1. V shed 4 bases, J shed 3 bases, and the junction held 7 bases outside the gene matches. The CDR3 extends over 15 amino acids. Germline V lookup: CDR1 SGHNT, CDR2 YYREEE (reference sequence). The CDR3 region is CASSRGQGYGNTIYF. Here the CDR3 DNA reads TGTGCCAGCAGCAGGGGGCAGGGCTATGGAAACACCATATATTTT.

This clone has just a few counts. V gene TRBV4-1 combines with J gene TRBJ1-6; weak D call: TRBD1 (5 bases). Germline lookup yields CDR1 MGHRA and CDR2 YSYEKL. The V gene lost 2 bases and the J gene lost 5 bases, with 19 bases spanning the gap. The CDR3 extends over 18 amino acids. CDR3 sequence (DNA): TGCGCCAGCAGCCAAATCCTCCGGGGGGTGGGTGATAATTCACCCCTCCACTTT. This sequence encodes CASSQILRGVGDNSPLHF.

This clone was found a few times. The J gene is TRBJ2-3, the V gene TRBV9, with D tentatively TRBD1 (6 bases). Per the germline V gene, CDR1 is SGDLS and CDR2 is YYNGEE. CDR3 length: 17 residues. The V gene lost 0 bases and the J gene lost 5 bases, with 19 bases spanning the gap. The CDR3 sequence: CASSVGHAGRGGDTQYF. The CDR3 nucleotides are TGTGCCAGCAGCGTAGGTCATGCAGGCAGGGGTGGAGATACGCAGTATTTT.

The chain recombines TRBV13 with TRBJ1-4, with TRBD1 as a possible D gene (5 bases). Germline V gene lookup returns CDR1 PRHDT and CDR2 FYEKMQ (reference sequence). The CDR3 has 17 residues. V lost 3 bases and J 0 bases, leaving 14 bases between the germline ends. The CDR3 DNA reads TGTGCCAGCAGCTTCTCTGACAGTGGTGCAACTAATGAAAAACTGTTTTTT. It encodes CASSFSDSGATNEKLFF. The variable domain in full, completed from reference TRBV13 and TRBJ1-4, reads AAGVIQSPRHLIKEKRETATLKCYPIPRHDTVYWYQQGPGQDPQFLISFYEKMQSDKGSIPDRFSAQQFSDYHSELNMSSLELGDSALYFCASSFSDSGATNEKLFFGSGTQLSVL.

V is TRBV12-3 or TRBV12-4 and J is TRBJ2-7, with D hard to call. V lost 6 bases and J lost 0, with 9 bases in between. CDR3 length: 13 amino acids. The CDR3, as DNA: TGTGCCAGCAGCCCATTCGGCTCCTACGAGCAGTACTTC. Translated, it gives CASSPFGSYEQYF.